What follows are 3 T cell receptor beta chains derived from one specimen sequenced in a study of Ad26.COV2.S vaccination and SARS-CoV-2 variants. Treatment in this sample: some 20 received Ad26.COV2.S at low or high dose, single or two shots; a few received placebo; per-sample allocation not given. The samples were gathered on day 63 after the first injection of vaccine or placebo. Using immunoSEQ multiplex PCR, the repertoire was profiled, and TCRdb retains in-frame clones only, with some absent. This sample carries some 480,000 clones, 70% to 90% of them seen once, and the ten largest clones take around 13%. The input for sequencing was peripheral blood, taken in a trial of Ad26.COV2.S vaccine versus placebo. These receptors were obtained from a person aged 18 to 65 who received the Ad26.COV2.S COVID-19 vaccine or a placebo.

The rearrangement uses TRBV7-2 and TRBJ1-2; D remains unclear. The V end lost 4 bases, the J end lost 7 bases, and 13 bases lay between the germline ends. The CDR3 totals 13 residues. The germline V gene encodes CDR1 SGHTA and CDR2 FQGNSA. The CDR3 region has the DNA TGTGCCAGCAGCTCACCGGGAGTCCCTGGCTACACCTTC. Its protein is CASSSPGVPGYTF.

This rearrangement joins TRBV27 to TRBJ2-7, with D possibly being TRBD1 (5 bases). CDR1 MNHEY and CDR2 SMNVEV come from the germline V gene (reference sequence). The CDR3 extends over 15 amino acids. The V and J ends lost 7 bases and 0 bases respectively, with 16 bases between them. The CDR3 loop is CASTPRQSYSYEQYF. The CDR3 coding sequence is TGTGCCAGCACCCCTCGACAGTCGTACTCCTACGAGCAGTACTTC.

This clone was detected once. This chain joins TRBV5-4 and TRBJ2-1; D is unclear. V lost 4 bases, J lost 5 bases, and 13 bases lay in between. The CDR3 extends over 14 amino acids. Per germline, CDR1 SGHNT and CDR2 YYREEE (reference sequence). CDR3 amino acids: CASSHLRDNNEQFF. The DNA for the CDR3 is TGTGCCAGCAGCCACCTACGTGATAACAATGAGCAGTTCTTC. The whole variable domain, remainder taken from reference TRBV5-4 and TRBJ2-1, is ETGVTQSPTHLIKTRGQQVTLRCSSQSGHNTVSWYQQALGQGPQFIFQYYREEENGRGNFPPRFSGLQFPNYSSELNVNALELDDSALYLCASSHLRDNNEQFFGPGTRLTVL.